Listed below are T cell receptor beta chains from one sample, sequenced in a study of blood T cell repertoires in COVID-19. TCRdb's table, derived via immunoSEQ multiplex PCR, lists solely in-frame clones and lacks some. The top ten clones hold around 5.6% of a sample with 100,000 to 150,000 clones, 65% to 85% of them seen once. The sequencing input was peripheral blood. These receptors were collected from a man aged 80 or over with active or convalescent COVID-19. The CDR3 runs from the conserved cysteine through the conserved F or W.

TRBV15	CATSGLAGGLNEQFF
TRBV11-2	CASSSMSNQPQHF
TRBV9	CASSVAGVQETQYF
TRBV7-9	CASGGRAGEQYF
TRBV19	CASLGPRGQNYSNQPQHF
TRBV7-6	CASSLDTGLRDTQYF
TRBV7-2	CASSVSGTGFYEQYF
TRBV9	CASSERDNRETQYF
TRBV5-6	CASSRPGQRATEAFF
TRBV28	CASSPLTTGAGYGYTF
TRBV5-4	CASSPGTSGGPYEQYF
TRBV12-5	CASGGDSSNSPLHF
TRBV6-6	CASSPNTGSGNTIYF
TRBV12-3/TRBV12-4	CASRWDRDTEAFF
TRBV5-1	CASSLSTGGNTEAFF
TRBV20-1	CSASAVNSYEQYF
TRBV7-2	CASSYQGVDEKLFF
TRBV7-2	CASSQSSGTWSTDTQYF
TRBV7-3	CASSLRGRDTEAFF
TRBV2	CASSDQDSRSPLHF